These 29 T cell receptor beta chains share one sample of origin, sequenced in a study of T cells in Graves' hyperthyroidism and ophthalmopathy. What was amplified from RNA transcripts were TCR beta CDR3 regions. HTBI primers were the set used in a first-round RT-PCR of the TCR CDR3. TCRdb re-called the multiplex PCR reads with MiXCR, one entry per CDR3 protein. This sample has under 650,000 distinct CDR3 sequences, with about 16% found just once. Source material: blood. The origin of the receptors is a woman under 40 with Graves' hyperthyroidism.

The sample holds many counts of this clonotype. CDR3 DNA: TGTGCCAGCAGTAAATGGGCAGGGACGGATCAGCCCCAGCATTTT. Translated, it gives CASSKWAGTDQPQHF. V usage is TRBV28 and J usage is TRBJ1-5; tentative D call: TRBD1 (5 bases). Looked up from germline, CDR1 is MDHEN and CDR2 is SYDVKM. V was pared by 5 bases and J by 5 bases, with 16 bases between. The CDR3 extends over 15 amino acids.

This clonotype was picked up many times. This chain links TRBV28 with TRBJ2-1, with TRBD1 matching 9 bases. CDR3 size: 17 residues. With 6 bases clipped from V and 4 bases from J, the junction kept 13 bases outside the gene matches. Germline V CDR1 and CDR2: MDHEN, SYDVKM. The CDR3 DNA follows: TGTGCCAGCAGCCTCCTACAGGGGGCTCGAAGATACAATGAGCAGTTCTTC. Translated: CASSLLQGARRYNEQFF.

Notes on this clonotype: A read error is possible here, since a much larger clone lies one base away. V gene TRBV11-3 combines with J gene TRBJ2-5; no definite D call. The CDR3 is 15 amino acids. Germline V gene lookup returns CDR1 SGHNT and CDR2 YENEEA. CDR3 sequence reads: CASSYQNSYEESQYF. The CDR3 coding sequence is TGTGCCAGCAGCTACCAGAATAGCTATGAAGAGAGCCAGTACTTC. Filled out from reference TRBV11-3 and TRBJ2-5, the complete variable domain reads EAGVVQSPRYKIIEKKQPVAFWCNPISGHNTLYWYLQNLGQGPELLIRYENEEAVDDSQLPKDRFSAERLKGVDSTLKIQPAELGDSAVYLCASSYQNSYEESQYFGPGTRLLVL.

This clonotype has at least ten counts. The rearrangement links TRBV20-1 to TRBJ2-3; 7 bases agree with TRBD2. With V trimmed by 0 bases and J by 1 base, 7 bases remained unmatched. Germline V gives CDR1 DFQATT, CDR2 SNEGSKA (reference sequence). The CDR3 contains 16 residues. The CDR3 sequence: CSARDSRGLGTDTQYF. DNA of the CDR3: TGCAGTGCTAGAGATTCGCGGGGGTTGGGCACAGATACGCAGTATTTT.

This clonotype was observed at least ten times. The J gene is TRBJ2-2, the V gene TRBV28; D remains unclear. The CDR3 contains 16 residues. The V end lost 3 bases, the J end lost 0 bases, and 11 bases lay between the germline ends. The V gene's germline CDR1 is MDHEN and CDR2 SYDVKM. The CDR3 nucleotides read TGTGCCAGCAGTTTTTTGGGCGGTACGAACACCGGGGAGCTGTTTTTT. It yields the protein CASSFLGGTNTGELFF.

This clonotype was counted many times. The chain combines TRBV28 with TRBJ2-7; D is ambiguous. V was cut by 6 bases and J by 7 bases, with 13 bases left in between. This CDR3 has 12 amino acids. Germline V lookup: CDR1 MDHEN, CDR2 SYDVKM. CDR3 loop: CASRGILREQYF. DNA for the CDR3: TGTGCCAGCAGGGGGATTCTCAGGGAGCAGTACTTC.

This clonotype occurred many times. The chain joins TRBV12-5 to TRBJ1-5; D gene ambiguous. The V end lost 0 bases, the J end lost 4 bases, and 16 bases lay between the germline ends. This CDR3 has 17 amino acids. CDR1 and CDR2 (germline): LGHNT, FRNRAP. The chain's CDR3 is CASGLVLWATRNQPQHF. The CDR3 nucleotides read TGTGCTAGTGGTTTGGTTTTATGGGCCACCCGGAATCAGCCCCAGCATTTT.

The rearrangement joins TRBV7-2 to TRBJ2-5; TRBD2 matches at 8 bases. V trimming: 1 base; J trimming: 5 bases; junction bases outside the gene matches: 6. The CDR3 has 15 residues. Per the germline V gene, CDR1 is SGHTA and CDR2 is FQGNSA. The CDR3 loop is CASSLGSGEHETQYF. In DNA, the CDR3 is TGTGCCAGCAGCTTAGGTAGCGGGGAGCATGAGACCCAGTACTTC.

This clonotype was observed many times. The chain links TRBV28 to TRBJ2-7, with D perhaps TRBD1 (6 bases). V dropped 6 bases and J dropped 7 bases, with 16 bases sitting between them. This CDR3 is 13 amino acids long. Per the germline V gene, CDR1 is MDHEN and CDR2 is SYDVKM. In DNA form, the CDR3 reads TGTGCCAGCAGCAGAAACAGGGAAGGGGAGCAGTACTTC. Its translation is CASSRNREGEQYF.

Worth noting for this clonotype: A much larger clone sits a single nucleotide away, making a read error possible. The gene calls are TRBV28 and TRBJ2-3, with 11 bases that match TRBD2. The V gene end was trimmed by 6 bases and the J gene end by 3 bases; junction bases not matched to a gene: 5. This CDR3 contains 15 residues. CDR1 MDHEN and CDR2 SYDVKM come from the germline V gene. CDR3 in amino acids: CASRALAGGTDTQYF. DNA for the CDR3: TGTGCCAGCAGAGCATTAGCGGGAGGGACAGATACGCAGTATTTT.

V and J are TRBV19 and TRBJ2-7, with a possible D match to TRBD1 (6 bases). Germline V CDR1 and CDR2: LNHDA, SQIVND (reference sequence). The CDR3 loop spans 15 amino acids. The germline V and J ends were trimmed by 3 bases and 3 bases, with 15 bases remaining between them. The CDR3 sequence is CASSIIPGHNYEQYF. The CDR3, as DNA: TGTGCCAGTAGTATCATCCCGGGACATAACTACGAGCAGTACTTC. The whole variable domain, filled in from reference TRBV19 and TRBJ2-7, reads DGGITQSPKYLFRKEGQNVTLSCEQNLNHDAMYWYRQDPGQGLRLIYYSQIVNDFQKGDIAEGYSVSREKKESFPLTVTSAQKNPTAFYLCASSIIPGHNYEQYFGPGTRLTVT.

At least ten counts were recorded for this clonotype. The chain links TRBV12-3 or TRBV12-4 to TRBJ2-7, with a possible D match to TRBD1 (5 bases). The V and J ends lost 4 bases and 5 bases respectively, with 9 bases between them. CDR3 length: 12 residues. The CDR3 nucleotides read TGTGCCAGCAGTTCGGACAACCACGAGCAGTACTTC. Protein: CASSSDNHEQYF.

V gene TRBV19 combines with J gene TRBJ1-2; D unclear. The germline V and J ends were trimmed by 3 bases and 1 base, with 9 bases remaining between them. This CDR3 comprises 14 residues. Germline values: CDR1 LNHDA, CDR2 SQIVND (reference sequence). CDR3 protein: CASSIGFINYGYTF. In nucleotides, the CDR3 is TGTGCCAGTAGTATTGGATTCATTAACTATGGCTACACCTTC.

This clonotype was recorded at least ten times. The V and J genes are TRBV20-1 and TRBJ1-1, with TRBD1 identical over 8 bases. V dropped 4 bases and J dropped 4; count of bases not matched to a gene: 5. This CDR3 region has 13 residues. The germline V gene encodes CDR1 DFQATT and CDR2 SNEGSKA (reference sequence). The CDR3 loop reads CSATGQGGTEAFF. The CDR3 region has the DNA TGCAGTGCTACCGGACAGGGTGGCACTGAAGCTTTCTTT.

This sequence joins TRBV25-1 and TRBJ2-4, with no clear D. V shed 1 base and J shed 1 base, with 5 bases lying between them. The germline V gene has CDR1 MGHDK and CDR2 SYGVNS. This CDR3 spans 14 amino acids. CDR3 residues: CASSESDAKNIQYF. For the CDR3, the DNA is TGTGCCAGCAGTGAATCCGACGCCAAAAACATTCAGTACTTC.

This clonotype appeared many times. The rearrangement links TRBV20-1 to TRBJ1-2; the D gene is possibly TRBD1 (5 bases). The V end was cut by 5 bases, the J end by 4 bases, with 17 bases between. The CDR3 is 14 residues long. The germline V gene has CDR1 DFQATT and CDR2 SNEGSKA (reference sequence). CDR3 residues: CSASGREDGYGYTF. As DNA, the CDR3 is TGCAGTGCTTCAGGCAGGGAGGACGGCTATGGCTACACCTTC.

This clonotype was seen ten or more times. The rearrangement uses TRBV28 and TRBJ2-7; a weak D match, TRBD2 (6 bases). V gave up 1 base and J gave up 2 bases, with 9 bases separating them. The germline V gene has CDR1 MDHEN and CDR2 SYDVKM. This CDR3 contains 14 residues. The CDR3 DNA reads TGTGCCAGCAGTTTATCTGGCGGGGCCTACGAGCAGTACTTC. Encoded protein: CASSLSGGAYEQYF.

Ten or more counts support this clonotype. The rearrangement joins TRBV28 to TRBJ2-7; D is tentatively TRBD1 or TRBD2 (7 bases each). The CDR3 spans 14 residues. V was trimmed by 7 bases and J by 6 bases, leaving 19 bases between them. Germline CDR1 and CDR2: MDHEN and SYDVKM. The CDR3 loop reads CASIEGGGSFEQYF. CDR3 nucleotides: TGTGCCAGCATAGAGGGAGGGGGCAGCTTCGAGCAGTACTTC.

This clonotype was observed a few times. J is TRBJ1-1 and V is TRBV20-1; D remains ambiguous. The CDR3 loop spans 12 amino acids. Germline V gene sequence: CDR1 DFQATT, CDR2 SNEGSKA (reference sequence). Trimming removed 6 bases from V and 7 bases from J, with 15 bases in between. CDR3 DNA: TGCAGTGCCCTCCGGGCAGCTTTTGAAGCTTTCTTT. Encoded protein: CSALRAAFEAFF.

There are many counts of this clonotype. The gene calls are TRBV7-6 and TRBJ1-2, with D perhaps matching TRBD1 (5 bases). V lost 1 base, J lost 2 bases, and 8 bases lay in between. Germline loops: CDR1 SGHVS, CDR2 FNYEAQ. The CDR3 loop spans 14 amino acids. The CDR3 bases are TGTGCCAGCAGCTTAGAAGGGACCAACTATGGCTACACCTTC. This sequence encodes CASSLEGTNYGYTF.

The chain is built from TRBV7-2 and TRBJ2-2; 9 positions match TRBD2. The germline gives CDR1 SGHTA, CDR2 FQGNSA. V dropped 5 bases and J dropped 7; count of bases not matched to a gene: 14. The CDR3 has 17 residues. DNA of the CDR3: TGTGCCAGCAGCAACCATAGCGGGAGTTCAATGGTCGGGGAGCTGTTTTTT. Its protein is CASSNHSGSSMVGELFF.

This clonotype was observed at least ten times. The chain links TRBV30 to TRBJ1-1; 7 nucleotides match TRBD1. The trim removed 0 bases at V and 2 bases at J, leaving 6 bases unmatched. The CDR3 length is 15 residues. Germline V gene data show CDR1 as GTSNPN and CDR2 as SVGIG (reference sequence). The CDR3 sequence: CAWSVPQGVNTEAFF. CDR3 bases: TGTGCCTGGAGTGTACCCCAGGGGGTAAACACTGAAGCTTTCTTT.

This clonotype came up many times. This CDR3 reads CASSYTPRNTGELFF. The CDR3 DNA sequence: TGTGCCAGCAGTTACACTCCCCGGAACACCGGGGAGCTGTTTTTT. V usage is TRBV27 and J usage is TRBJ2-2, with no clear D. The CDR3 runs 15 residues. V lost 4 bases to trimming and J lost 1 base, with 10 bases between them. The germline V gene has CDR1 MNHEY and CDR2 SMNVEV (reference sequence).

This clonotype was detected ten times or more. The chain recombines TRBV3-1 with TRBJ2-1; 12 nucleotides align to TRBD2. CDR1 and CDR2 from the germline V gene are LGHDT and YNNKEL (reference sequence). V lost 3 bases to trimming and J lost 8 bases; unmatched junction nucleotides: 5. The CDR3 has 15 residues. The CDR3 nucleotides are TGTGCCAGCAGCCAGATGCTAGCGGGAGGGTATGAGCAGTTCTTC. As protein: CASSQMLAGGYEQFF.

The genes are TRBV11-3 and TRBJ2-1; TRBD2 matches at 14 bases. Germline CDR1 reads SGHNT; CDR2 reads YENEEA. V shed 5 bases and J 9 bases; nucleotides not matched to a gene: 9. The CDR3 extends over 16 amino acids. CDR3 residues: CASSHVGLAGVGEQFF. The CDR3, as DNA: TGTGCCAGCAGCCACGTGGGACTAGCGGGAGTGGGTGAGCAGTTCTTC. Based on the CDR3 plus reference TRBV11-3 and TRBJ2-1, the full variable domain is EAGVVQSPRYKIIEKKQPVAFWCNPISGHNTLYWYLQNLGQGPELLIRYENEEAVDDSQLPKDRFSAERLKGVDSTLKIQPAELGDSAVYLCASSHVGLAGVGEQFFGPGTRLTVL.

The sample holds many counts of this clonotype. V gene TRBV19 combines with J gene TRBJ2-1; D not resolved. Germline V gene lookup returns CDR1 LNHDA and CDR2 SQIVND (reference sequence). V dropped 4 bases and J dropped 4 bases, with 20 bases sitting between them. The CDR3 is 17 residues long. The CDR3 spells CASSKTERRSRYNEQFF. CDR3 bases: TGTGCCAGTAGTAAAACTGAGCGTAGGAGTAGGTACAATGAGCAGTTCTTC.

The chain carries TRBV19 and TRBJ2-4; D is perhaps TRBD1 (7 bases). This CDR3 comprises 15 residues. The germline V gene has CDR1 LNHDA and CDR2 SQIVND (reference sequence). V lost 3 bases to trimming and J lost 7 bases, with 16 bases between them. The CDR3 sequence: CASSINGRGDNIQYF. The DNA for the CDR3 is TGTGCCAGTAGTATTAATGGCAGGGGGGATAACATTCAGTACTTC.

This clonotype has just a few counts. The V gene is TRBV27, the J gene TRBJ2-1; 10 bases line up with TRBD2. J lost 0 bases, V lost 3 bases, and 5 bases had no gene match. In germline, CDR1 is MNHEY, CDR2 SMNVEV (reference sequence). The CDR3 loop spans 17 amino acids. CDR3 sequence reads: CASSLASGSFSYNEQFF. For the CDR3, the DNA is TGTGCCAGCAGTTTGGCTAGCGGGAGTTTCTCCTACAATGAGCAGTTCTTC.

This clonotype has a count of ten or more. CDR3 sequence reads: CASSEAGLMNTEAFF. The CDR3 region has the DNA TGTGCCAGCAGTGAGGCGGGACTTATGAACACTGAAGCTTTCTTT. The chain joins TRBV6-1 to TRBJ1-1, with a weak D call TRBD1 (5 bases). V lost 3 bases and J lost 0, with 11 bases in between. There are 15 residues in the CDR3. Germline CDR1 reads MNHNS; CDR2 reads SASEGT.